The rows below give T cell receptor beta chains drawn from one sample of a study of cytomegalovirus exposure and HLA in healthy donors. The assay was immunoSEQ multiplex PCR, and TCRdb's table has in-frame clones only and misses some. The data contain around 100,000 clones, under 80% of them singletons. Sequencing was performed on PBMCs. The receptors originated from a woman aged 50 to 60 in good health and CMV-seropositive. Both conserved end residues are part of each CDR3. D genes are given only for firm matches. The size field is filled for only some rows; it gives once, few, many or a size class.

TRBV6-5	NA	TRBJ1-6	NA	TGTGCCAGCAGTTACTCTGGACGGCAGGGGAATTCACCCCTCCACTTT	CASSYSGRQGNSPLHF
TRBV29-1	NA	TRBJ1-3	NA	TGCAGCGTTGCCGCCGGGAGGGGTTCGGGAAACACCATATATTTT	CSVAAGRGSGNTIYF
TRBV15	NA	TRBJ1-1	TRBD1	TGTGCCCTACCCGAGGTGCAGGGGGACTTT	CALPEVQGDF
TRBV7-9	NA	TRBJ2-1	TRBD1	TGTGCCAGCAGCCCAGGGGGCGGGGCCTACAATGAGCAGTTCTTC	CASSPGGGAYNEQFF
TRBV10-3	NA	TRBJ2-5	NA	TGTGCCATCAGTGCCGGAGCCGAGGGGACCCAGTACTTC	CAISAGAEGTQYF
TRBV11-2	once	TRBJ2-2	NA	TGTGCCAGCAGCTTACTGCGGGGAAAGGAGTACACCGGGGAGCTGTTTTTT	CASSLLRGKEYTGELFF
TRBV10-3	NA	TRBJ1-2	NA	TGTGCCATCAGCGACCCGACAGGACCCTATGGCTACACCTTC	CAISDPTGPYGYTF
TRBV28	NA	TRBJ2-7	NA	TGTGCCATCCTGGGCGCCCACTCCTACGAGCAGTACTTC	CAILGAHSYEQYF
TRBV9	NA	TRBJ1-4	NA	TGTGCCAGCAGCGTCTCAGGCCAGGGGTCAACTAATGAAAAACTGTTTTTT	CASSVSGQGSTNEKLFF
TRBV28	once	TRBJ1-5	TRBD1	TGTGCCAGCAGTTCAGGGGGAAGTCAGCCCCAGCATTTT	CASSSGGSQPQHF
TRBV11-2	NA	TRBJ1-3	NA	TGTGCCAGCAGCTCACAGGTCCCCGCCTCTGGAAACACCATATATTTT	CASSSQVPASGNTIYF
TRBV5-6	NA	TRBJ2-5	TRBD2	TGTGCCAGCTTTAGCGGGGGCACCCAGTACTTC	CASFSGGTQYF
TRBV19	NA	TRBJ2-1	NA	TGTGCCAGTAGTCCCCGGACAGCTAATGAGCAGTTCTTC	CASSPRTANEQFF
TRBV28	NA	TRBJ1-2	NA	TGTGCCAGCAGTTCCCCCGGGGACTATGGCTACACCTTC	CASSSPGDYGYTF
TRBV1	NA	TRBJ1-5	NA	TGCACCAGCAGCCAAGATCAAGTGGACAGGGGCGGTCAGCCCCAGCATTTT	CTSSQDQVDRGGQPQHF
TRBV6-6	NA	TRBJ1-1	TRBD1	TGTGCCAGCAGTTACGACGCGGGACAGGGCAACACTGAAGCTTTCTTT	CASSYDAGQGNTEAFF
TRBV5-1	NA	TRBJ2-1	NA	TGCGCCAGCAGCCTCCCCCCCGCCTACAATGAGCAGTTCTTC	CASSLPPAYNEQFF
TRBV18	NA	TRBJ1-4	NA	TGTGCCAGCTCACCGGGGGGAGATGAAAAACTGTTTTTT	CASSPGGDEKLFF
TRBV10-2	NA	TRBJ1-3	NA	TGCGCCAGCGGACGCCTCAGGGGAACTGGAAACACCATATATTTT	CASGRLRGTGNTIYF
TRBV5-1	NA	TRBJ1-2	TRBD1	TGCGCCAGCAGCTCCCTGGACAGGGAAGGTTATAACTATGGCTACACCTTC	CASSSLDREGYNYGYTF
TRBV21-1	NA	TRBJ2-7	NA	TGTGCCAGCAGGCTAGCGGGAGCCTACGAGCAGTACTTC	CASRLAGAYEQYF
TRBV4-2	NA	TRBJ2-3	TRBD2	TGTGCCAGCAGCCAAGATCTAAAGCGGGGAGGCAGCACAGATACGCAGTATTTT	CASSQDLKRGGSTDTQYF
TRBV27	NA	TRBJ2-7	TRBD2	TGTGCCAGCAGTAGTCAGATCGGGACTAGCTGGTACGAGCAGTACTTC	CASSSQIGTSWYEQYF
TRBV2	NA	TRBJ2-1	TRBD2	TGTGCCAGCAGTGATGCGGGGGGTGGTAATGAGCAGTTCTTC	CASSDAGGGNEQFF
TRBV30	NA	TRBJ2-7	NA	TGTGCCGGGACTTCCATCAGGTACGAGCAGTACTTC	CAGTSIRYEQYF
TRBV2	NA	TRBJ1-3	TRBD1	TGTGCCAGCAGTCCTACAGGGGGAACTGGAAACACCATATATTTT	CASSPTGGTGNTIYF
TRBV19	NA	TRBJ2-3	TRBD1	TGTGCCAGTAGTACTACAGGGGGCAGGACAGATACGCAGTATTTT	CASSTTGGRTDTQYF
TRBV2	NA	TRBJ2-7	NA	TGTGCCAGCAGGAGGGAACGGTTCGAGCAGTACTTC	CASRRERFEQYF
TRBV5-1	NA	TRBJ2-3	NA	TGCGCCAGCAGCTTGGCCTCGGCGGGACTGGTGGATACGCAGTATTTT	CASSLASAGLVDTQYF
TRBV7-6	NA	TRBJ2-7	TRBD2	TGTGCCAGCAGCTTAGCGAGCGGGGGGACGGGCCACCTCTACGAGCAGTACTTC	CASSLASGGTGHLYEQYF
TRBV10-2	few	TRBJ1-4	TRBD1	TGCGCCAGCAGTGAGTGGACAGGTGCCTTTAATGAAAAACTGTTTTTT	CASSEWTGAFNEKLFF
TRBV6-5	NA	TRBJ1-2	TRBD1	TGTGCCAGCAGTTTGGCCAGGGGGCCTTATGGCTACACCTTC	CASSLARGPYGYTF
TRBV7-3	NA	TRBJ2-6	TRBD1	TGTGCCAGCAGGATGACAGGGGGCAGCTCTGGGGCCAACGTCCTGACTTTC	CASRMTGGSSGANVLTF
TRBV30	NA	TRBJ2-1	NA	TGTGCCTGGGCCCCGGGACTGGCTGACAATGAGCAGTTCTTC	CAWAPGLADNEQFF
TRBV30	NA	TRBJ2-7	TRBD2	TGTGCCTGGAGTGTCGGCGGGAGTGTCTACGAGCAGTACTTC	CAWSVGGSVYEQYF
TRBV14	NA	TRBJ2-5	NA	TGTGCCAGCAGCCTTGGGCGGGCCCAGTACTTC	CASSLGRAQYF
TRBV2	few	TRBJ1-2	NA	TGTGCCAGCAGTGAGGAGATCGGGGAAGGCTACACCTTC	CASSEEIGEGYTF
TRBV7-9	NA	TRBJ2-5	TRBD2	TGTGCCAGCAGCATCCCCACGGGGGGGCGAGAGACCCAGTACTTC	CASSIPTGGRETQYF
TRBV12-5	once	TRBJ2-3	NA	TGTGCTAGTGGTTTGGAGACTACTAGCACAGATACGCAGTATTTT	CASGLETTSTDTQYF
TRBV2	NA	TRBJ1-1	NA	TGTGCCAGCAACGGAGACTTGAACACTGAAGCTTTCTTT	CASNGDLNTEAFF
TRBV7-6	NA	TRBJ2-1	TRBD1	TGTGCCAGCAGCTATCGGACAGGGGCGGTCAATGAGCAGTTCTTC	CASSYRTGAVNEQFF
TRBV6-5	NA	TRBJ2-1	NA	TGTGCCAGCAGTTACATAGCGACCAATGAGCAGTTCTTC	CASSYIATNEQFF
TRBV30	NA	TRBJ2-1	TRBD2	TGTGCCTGGGGGGGACTATCCAATGAGCAGTTCTTC	CAWGGLSNEQFF
TRBV6-1	NA	TRBJ2-7	TRBD2	TGTGCCAGCAGTGAAGCTGCGGGAGGGCCGCAAGAGCAGTACTTC	CASSEAAGGPQEQYF
TRBV28	NA	TRBJ2-7	TRBD1	TGTGCCAGCAGTTTTCGACAGGGGGGGACCTACGAGCAGTACTTC	CASSFRQGGTYEQYF
TRBV5-1	NA	TRBJ2-6	NA	TGCGCCAGCAGCTTCCGACCAGGCTCTGGGGCCAACGTCCTGACTTTC	CASSFRPGSGANVLTF
TRBV11-2	few	TRBJ1-2	NA	TGTGCCAGCAGCTTAGGGTCCGGGAGGTCGAACTATGGCTACACCTTC	CASSLGSGRSNYGYTF
TRBV4-2	NA	TRBJ2-7	NA	TGTGCCAGCAGCCCTACAGGTTTCTACGAGCAGTACTTC	CASSPTGFYEQYF
TRBV2	NA	TRBJ2-5	TRBD2	TGTGCCAGCAGTGAGGTAGCGGGAGGGGGGGAGACCCAGTACTTC	CASSEVAGGGETQYF
TRBV30	NA	TRBJ1-1	NA	TGTGCCTGGAGTGCTCTCCGGAGACAGGTGGCCGCTTTCTTT	CAWSALRRQVAAFF
TRBV27	once	TRBJ2-1	NA	TGTGCCGGCAGTTTTCGGGGGAATGAGCAGTTCTTC	CAGSFRGNEQFF
TRBV9	NA	TRBJ1-2	NA	TGTGCCAGCAGCGTAGGTTCCCTGGGGGCGAACTATGGCTACACCTTC	CASSVGSLGANYGYTF
TRBV10-3	NA	TRBJ1-1	NA	TGTGCCATCAGTGGAAGGACAGACACTGAAGCTTTCTTT	CAISGRTDTEAFF
TRBV30	once	TRBJ2-7	TRBD2	TGTGCCTGGAGTGGGACGGGAGGATGCGAGCAGTACTTC	CAWSGTGGCEQYF
TRBV9	NA	TRBJ1-6	TRBD1	TGTGCCAGCAGCGTAGAGCCCAAGACAGGGGCCGGTAATTCACCCCTCCACTTT	CASSVEPKTGAGNSPLHF
TRBV5-6	NA	TRBJ2-7	NA	TGTGCCAGCAGCTACAGCTACGAGCAGTACTTC	CASSYSYEQYF
TRBV27	NA	TRBJ2-5	NA	TGTGCCAGCAGTTTCAGCAGGGCTAAAGAAGAGACCCAGTACTTC	CASSFSRAKEETQYF
TRBV7-9	NA	TRBJ1-5	NA	TGTGCCAGCAGCTCCAAGCCCCAGCATTTT	CASSSKPQHF
TRBV12-5	NA	TRBJ2-1	NA	TGTGCTAGTGGTTCGGGAGTGGGACGCAATGAGCAGTTCTTC	CASGSGVGRNEQFF
TRBV4-2	NA	TRBJ1-5	TRBD1	TGTGCCAGCAGCCAAGCACAGGGGGGCAATCAGCCCCAGCATTTT	CASSQAQGGNQPQHF